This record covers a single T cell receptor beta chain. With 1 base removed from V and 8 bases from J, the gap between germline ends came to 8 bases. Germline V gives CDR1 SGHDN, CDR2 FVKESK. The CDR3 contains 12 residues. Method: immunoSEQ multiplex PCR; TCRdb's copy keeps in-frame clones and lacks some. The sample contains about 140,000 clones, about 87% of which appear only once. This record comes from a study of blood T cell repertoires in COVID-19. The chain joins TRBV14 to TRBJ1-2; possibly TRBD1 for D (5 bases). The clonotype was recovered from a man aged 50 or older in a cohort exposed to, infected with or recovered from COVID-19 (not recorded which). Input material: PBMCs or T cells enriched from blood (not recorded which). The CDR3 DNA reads TGTGCCAGCAGCCAAGCAGGGTTCGGCTACACCTTC. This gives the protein CASSQAGFGYTF.